This T cell receptor (beta chain) was observed in a study of blood T cell repertoires in COVID-19. Study in general: Acute and convalescent COVID-19 specimens originated in the United States, Italy and Spain. Sources were T cells, B-cell-depleted T cells, or PBMCs; the material itself was cDNA or gDNA.

V lost 4 bases to trimming and J lost 7 bases; unmatched junction nucleotides: 3. CDR3 length: 15 residues. CDR1 is SGHRS, CDR2 YFSETQ, per germline. Seattle's enrolled individuals joined amid active infection and were then monitored longitudinally. In the original processing: Reference gene primer amplification gave estimated nucleated cell counts. The data were produced by immunoSEQ multiplex PCR, yet TCRdb's version contains in-frame clones alone and is incomplete. That table furnishes V, J and clone size, whereas the DNA furnished D and trimming. The sample has about 99,000 clones, roughly four fifths seen once.

Input material: peripheral blood. This rearrangement joins TRBV5-1 to TRBJ1-6; 12 nucleotides line up with TRBD1. This sequence was found in a man of 80 years or more with COVID-19, enrolled during active disease. DNA of the CDR3: TGCGCCAGCAGCGGGGGACAGGGGGCAAATTCACCCCTCCACTTT. This encodes CASSGGQGANSPLHF.